This TCR beta chain was found in a study of shared clonotypes between healthy human individuals. This CDR3 is 15 amino acids long. Germline CDR1 SGHVS, CDR2 FNYEAQ. J gave up 4 bases and V 4 bases, and 7 bases lay outside the gene matches. Note on this clone: The antigen remains undetermined.

Findings of the study overall: Relative to their counterparts shared across all four donors, non-shared clonotypes exhibited diminished generation probabilities. Estimated clonotype richness was generally higher in naive than memory subsets.

Profiled with immunoSEQ multiplex PCR; TCRdb holds only in-frame clones, not every one. Among almost 700,000 clones listed, about 91% were seen once. The naive CD8 population came from CD45RO-negative cells selected for CCR7, without terminally differentiated effector memory CD45RA+ cells. The chain joins TRBV7-6 to TRBJ2-5; 9 nucleotides align to TRBD1. This sequence was found in a man aged 25-40 years in good health. Sample: naive CD8+ T cells sorted from blood. CDR3 coding DNA: TGTGCCAGCAGCTCTACAGGGGGCGAGGGAGAGACCCAGTACTTC. Protein product: CASSSTGGEGETQYF.